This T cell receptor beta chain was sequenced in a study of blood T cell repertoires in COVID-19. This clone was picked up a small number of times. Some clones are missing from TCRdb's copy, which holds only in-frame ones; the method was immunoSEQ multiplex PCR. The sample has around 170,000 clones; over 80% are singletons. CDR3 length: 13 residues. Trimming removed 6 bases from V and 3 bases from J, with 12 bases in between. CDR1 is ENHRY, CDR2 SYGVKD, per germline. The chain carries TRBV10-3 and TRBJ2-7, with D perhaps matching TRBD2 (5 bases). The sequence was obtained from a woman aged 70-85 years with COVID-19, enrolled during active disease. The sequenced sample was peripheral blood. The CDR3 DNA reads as TGTGCCATCAGCATTAGAGGGCTCTACGAGCAGTACTTC. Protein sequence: CAISIRGLYEQYF.